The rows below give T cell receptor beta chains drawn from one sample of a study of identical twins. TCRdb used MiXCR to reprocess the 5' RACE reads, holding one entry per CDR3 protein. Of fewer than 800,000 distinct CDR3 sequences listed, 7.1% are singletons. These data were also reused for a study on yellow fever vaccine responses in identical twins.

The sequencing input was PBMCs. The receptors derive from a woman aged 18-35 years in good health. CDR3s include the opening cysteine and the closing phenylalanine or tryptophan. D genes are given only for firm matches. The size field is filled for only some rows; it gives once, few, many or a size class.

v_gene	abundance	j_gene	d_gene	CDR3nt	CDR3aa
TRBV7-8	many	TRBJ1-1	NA	TGTGCCAGCAGCACCGCCTTCGGCACTGAAGCTTTCTTT	CASSTAFGTEAFF
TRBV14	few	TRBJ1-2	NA	TGTGCCAGCAGCCAGAAATGGGCAGGGCCGGGAGATGGCTACACCTTC	CASSQKWAGPGDGYTF
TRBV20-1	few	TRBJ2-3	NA	TGCAGTGCTAGAGTTCACGGCACAGATACGCAGTATTTT	CSARVHGTDTQYF
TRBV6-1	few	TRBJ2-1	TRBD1	TGTGCCAGCAGTAAACACAGGGGGCGCTGGGATGAGCAGTTCTTC	CASSKHRGRWDEQFF
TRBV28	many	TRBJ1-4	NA	TGTGCCAGCAGTCTCAGGGAGGGAAAACTGTTTTTT	CASSLREGKLFF
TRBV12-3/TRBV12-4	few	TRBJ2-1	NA	TGTGCCAGCAGTTCTGCCTCAGGAGGGTCCTACAATGAGCAGTTCTTC	CASSSASGGSYNEQFF
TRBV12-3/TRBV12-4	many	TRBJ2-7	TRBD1	TGTGCCAGCGGACCGGGACAGGGAACCTACGAGCAGTACTTC	CASGPGQGTYEQYF
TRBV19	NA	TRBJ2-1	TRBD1	TGTGCCAGTAGTACTTACAGGGGGGTCATCAATGAGCAGTTCTTC	CASSTYRGVINEQFF
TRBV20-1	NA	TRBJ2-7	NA	TGCAGTGGGGGCCAACCTCAGGGGTTGAAGCAGTACTTC	CSGGQPQGLKQYF
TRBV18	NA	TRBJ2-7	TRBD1	TGTGCCAGCTCACCACCCGGGACAGCCCTTTACGAGCAGTACTTC	CASSPPGTALYEQYF
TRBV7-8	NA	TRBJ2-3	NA	TGTGCCAGCAGCTTAGATGTGGGGCCGGTAGATACGCAGTATTTT	CASSLDVGPVDTQYF
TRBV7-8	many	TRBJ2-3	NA	TGTGCCAGCAGCCCCCCTGGGTGGGACTTTGGCACAGATACGCAGTATTTT	CASSPPGWDFGTDTQYF
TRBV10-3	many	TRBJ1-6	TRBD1	TGTGCCATCAGTGTGGGGACAGGGAATTCACCCCTCCACTTT	CAISVGTGNSPLHF
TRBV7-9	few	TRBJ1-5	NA	TGTGCCAGCAGCTTAACGATTAATCAGCCCCAGCATTTT	CASSLTINQPQHF
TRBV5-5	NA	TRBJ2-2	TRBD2	TGTGCCAGCAGCTTGGGCGGGAGCTTCACCGGGGAGCTGTTTTTT	CASSLGGSFTGELFF
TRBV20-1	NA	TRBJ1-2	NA	TGCAGTGCTAGACACCAAACTAACTATGGCTACACCTTC	CSARHQTNYGYTF
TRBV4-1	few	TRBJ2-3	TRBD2	TGCGCCAGCAGCACCCATAGCGGGGGTAGCACAGATACGCAGTATTTT	CASSTHSGGSTDTQYF
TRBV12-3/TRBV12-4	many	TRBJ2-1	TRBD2	TGTGCCAGCACCCGGACTAGCGGGAGATCCTACAATGAGCAGTTCTTC	CASTRTSGRSYNEQFF
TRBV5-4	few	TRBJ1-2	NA	TGTGCCAGCAGCAGCGGACAGTCTCTACTCTATGGCTACACCTTC	CASSSGQSLLYGYTF
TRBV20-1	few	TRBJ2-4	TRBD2	TGCAGTGCTTGGCGGGGGGGCCTTAACACCAAAAACATTCAGTACTTC	CSAWRGGLNTKNIQYF
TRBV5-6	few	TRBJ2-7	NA	TGTGCCAGCAGCTTTCCTCTTACCTACGAGCAGTACTTC	CASSFPLTYEQYF
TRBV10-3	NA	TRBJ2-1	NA	TGTGCCATCAGTGAACGGGTAAGCTCCTACAATGAGCAGTTCTTC	CAISERVSSYNEQFF
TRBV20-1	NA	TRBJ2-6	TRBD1	TGCAGTGCTATTGGGGGGACAGGGGGCTTTGGGGCCAACGTCCTGACTTTC	CSAIGGTGGFGANVLTF
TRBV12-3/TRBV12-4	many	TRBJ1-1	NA	TGTGCCAGCAGCTCCCCCCACCGGAACACTGAAGCTTTCTTT	CASSSPHRNTEAFF
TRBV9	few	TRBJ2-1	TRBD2	TGTGCCAGCAGCGTCGGGACTAGTTTGACGGCCAATGAGCAGTTCTTC	CASSVGTSLTANEQFF
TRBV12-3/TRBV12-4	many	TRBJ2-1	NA	TGTGCCAGCAGCTTTGGGGGATCCTACAATGAGCAGTTCTTC	CASSFGGSYNEQFF
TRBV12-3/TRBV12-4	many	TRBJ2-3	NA	TGTGCCAGCAGTCCTAGAGGGGGAGTCGCAGATACGCAGTATTTT	CASSPRGGVADTQYF
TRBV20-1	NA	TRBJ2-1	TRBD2	TGCAGTGCTCGCCAGCGGGATAACAATGAGCAGTTCTTC	CSARQRDNNEQFF
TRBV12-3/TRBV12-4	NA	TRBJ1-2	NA	TGTGCCAGCAGCCCCAGGGATGGTGGCTACACCTTC	CASSPRDGGYTF
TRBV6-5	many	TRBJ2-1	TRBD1	TGTGCCAGTACGGGACAGAGGGGTGAGCAGTTCTTC	CASTGQRGEQFF
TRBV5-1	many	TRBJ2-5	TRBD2	TGTGCCAGCAGCCTTAGCGGGGAGACCCAGTACTTC	CASSLSGETQYF
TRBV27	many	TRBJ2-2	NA	TGTGCCAGCAGTTTCAGACATAGGAACACCGGGGAGCTGTTTTTT	CASSFRHRNTGELFF
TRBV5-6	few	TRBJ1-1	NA	TGTGCCAGCAGCGTTGGGCGGAGGACTGAAGCTTTCTTT	CASSVGRRTEAFF
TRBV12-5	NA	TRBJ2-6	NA	TGTGCTAGTGCCCCTCCCGTACCCTCTGGGGCCAACGTCCTGACTTTC	CASAPPVPSGANVLTF
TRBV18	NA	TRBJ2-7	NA	TGTGCCAGCTCACCACCGTCTGGCTACTCCTACGAGCAGTACTTC	CASSPPSGYSYEQYF
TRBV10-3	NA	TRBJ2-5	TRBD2	TGTGCCATCAGTGTCGAACCGGCGGGGGAAGAGACCCAGTACTTC	CAISVEPAGEETQYF
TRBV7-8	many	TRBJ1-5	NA	TGTGCCAGCAGCTTAGGCGGGTATAGCAATCAGCCCCAGCATTTT	CASSLGGYSNQPQHF
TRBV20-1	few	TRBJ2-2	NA	TGCAGTGCCAGCCGGGACGGTTCCACCGGGGAGCTGTTTTTT	CSASRDGSTGELFF
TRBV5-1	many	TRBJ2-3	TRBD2	TGCGCCAGCAACCCCCTAGCGGTTAGCACAGATACGCAGTATTTT	CASNPLAVSTDTQYF